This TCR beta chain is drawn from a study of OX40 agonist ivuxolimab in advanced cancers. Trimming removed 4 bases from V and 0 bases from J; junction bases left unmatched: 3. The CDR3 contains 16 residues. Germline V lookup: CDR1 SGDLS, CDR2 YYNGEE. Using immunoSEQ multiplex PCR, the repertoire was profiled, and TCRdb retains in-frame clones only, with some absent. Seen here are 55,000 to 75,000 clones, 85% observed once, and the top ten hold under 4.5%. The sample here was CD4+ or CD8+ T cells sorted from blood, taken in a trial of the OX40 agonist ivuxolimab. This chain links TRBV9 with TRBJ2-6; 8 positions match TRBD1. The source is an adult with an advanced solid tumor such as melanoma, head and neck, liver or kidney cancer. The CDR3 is CASSLDRASGANVLTF. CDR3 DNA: TGTGCCAGCAGCCTGGACAGGGCCTCTGGGGCCAACGTCCTGACTTTC.